The entry that follows covers one T cell receptor (beta chain) sequence. Its antigen is currently not known. No quality values exist for individual bases; no much larger clone is one base distant. These data come from a study of blood T cell repertoires in COVID-19 (dated by TCRdb to about 2020). For the study in its entirety: The collaborator samples originated in the United States, Italy and Spain and spanned the acute and convalescent phases of COVID-19. The prospective study material was composed of cDNA or gDNA derived from T cells, B-cell-depleted T cells, or PBMCs. Subjects who had been exposed to COVID-19, were actively infected with it, or had recovered from it provided the deeply sampled blood TCRbeta repertoires that made up the dataset. The repertoires were released in a freely available public database intended as a resource for research on the immune response to SARS-CoV-2. The samples were drawn from two sources: the first 160 participants of the ongoing ImmuneRACE study, and 1,200 or so subjects contributed by 6 global collaborators. Nearly every sample came with metadata listing a de-identified subject ID, COVID-19 status, age in years and sex. HLA class I and class II types, where available, came from metadata supplied by the sample provider rather than from assay-based typing.

The collaborating institutions used their own protocols to collect whole blood in K2EDTA tubes. For TCRbeta analysis, collaborator samples were shipped as frozen whole blood, as isolated PBMCs, or as DNA extracted from either sample type. CDR1 and CDR2 (KGHSH, LQKENI) derive from the germline V gene. Relative to germline, V is 8 bases shorter and J is 8 bases shorter, with 10 bases between their ends. Measured from the cysteine to the phenylalanine, the CDR3 is 11 residues long. The kept DNA is CDR3 alone, 33 bases in frame from the first base. TCRbeta CDR3 regions were amplified from genomic DNA using the immunoSEQ Assay, a bias-controlled multiplex PCR. The authors processed their data as follows. The number of nucleated cells in each sample was estimated from the amplification of reference gene primers within the assay. To quantify the absolute abundance of each unique TCRbeta CDR3 rearrangement, sequence reads were collapsed and filtered. For each sample, productive Simpson clonality was calculated as the square root of Simpson's diversity index over productive rearrangements. In its TCRdb copy, this immuneACCESS table keeps in-frame sequences only and misses some clones. Where compared with another copy, unresolved V genes explain less than half of these, and the others have no known cause. That table is the source of V, J and clone size, and D and trimming were worked out from the DNA. This sample is represented by 70,000 or so clones; roughly nine tenths of them were singletons. The ten largest clones capture 5.1% of the sample.

Beyond this particular receptor, the publication reports: The amount of clinical and demographic metadata varied by source and participant and was provided uncurated.

The sequenced material came from peripheral blood. The sequence was collected from a woman under 30 with acute or convalescent COVID-19. The chain is assembled from TRBV18 and TRBJ2-1; TRBD1 is perhaps the D gene, given 5 matching bases. The DNA sequence is given as TGTGCCAGCGTACAGGCTGATGAGCAGTTCTTC. This encodes CASVQADEQFF. The reference TRBV18 and TRBJ2-1 proteins fill in what lies around the CDR3, so the full variable domain reads NAGVMQNPRHLVRRRGQEARLRCSPMKGHSHVYWYRQLPEEGLKFMVYLQKENIIDESGMPKERFSAEFPKEGPSILRIQQVVRGDSAAYFCASVQADEQFFGPGTRLTVL.